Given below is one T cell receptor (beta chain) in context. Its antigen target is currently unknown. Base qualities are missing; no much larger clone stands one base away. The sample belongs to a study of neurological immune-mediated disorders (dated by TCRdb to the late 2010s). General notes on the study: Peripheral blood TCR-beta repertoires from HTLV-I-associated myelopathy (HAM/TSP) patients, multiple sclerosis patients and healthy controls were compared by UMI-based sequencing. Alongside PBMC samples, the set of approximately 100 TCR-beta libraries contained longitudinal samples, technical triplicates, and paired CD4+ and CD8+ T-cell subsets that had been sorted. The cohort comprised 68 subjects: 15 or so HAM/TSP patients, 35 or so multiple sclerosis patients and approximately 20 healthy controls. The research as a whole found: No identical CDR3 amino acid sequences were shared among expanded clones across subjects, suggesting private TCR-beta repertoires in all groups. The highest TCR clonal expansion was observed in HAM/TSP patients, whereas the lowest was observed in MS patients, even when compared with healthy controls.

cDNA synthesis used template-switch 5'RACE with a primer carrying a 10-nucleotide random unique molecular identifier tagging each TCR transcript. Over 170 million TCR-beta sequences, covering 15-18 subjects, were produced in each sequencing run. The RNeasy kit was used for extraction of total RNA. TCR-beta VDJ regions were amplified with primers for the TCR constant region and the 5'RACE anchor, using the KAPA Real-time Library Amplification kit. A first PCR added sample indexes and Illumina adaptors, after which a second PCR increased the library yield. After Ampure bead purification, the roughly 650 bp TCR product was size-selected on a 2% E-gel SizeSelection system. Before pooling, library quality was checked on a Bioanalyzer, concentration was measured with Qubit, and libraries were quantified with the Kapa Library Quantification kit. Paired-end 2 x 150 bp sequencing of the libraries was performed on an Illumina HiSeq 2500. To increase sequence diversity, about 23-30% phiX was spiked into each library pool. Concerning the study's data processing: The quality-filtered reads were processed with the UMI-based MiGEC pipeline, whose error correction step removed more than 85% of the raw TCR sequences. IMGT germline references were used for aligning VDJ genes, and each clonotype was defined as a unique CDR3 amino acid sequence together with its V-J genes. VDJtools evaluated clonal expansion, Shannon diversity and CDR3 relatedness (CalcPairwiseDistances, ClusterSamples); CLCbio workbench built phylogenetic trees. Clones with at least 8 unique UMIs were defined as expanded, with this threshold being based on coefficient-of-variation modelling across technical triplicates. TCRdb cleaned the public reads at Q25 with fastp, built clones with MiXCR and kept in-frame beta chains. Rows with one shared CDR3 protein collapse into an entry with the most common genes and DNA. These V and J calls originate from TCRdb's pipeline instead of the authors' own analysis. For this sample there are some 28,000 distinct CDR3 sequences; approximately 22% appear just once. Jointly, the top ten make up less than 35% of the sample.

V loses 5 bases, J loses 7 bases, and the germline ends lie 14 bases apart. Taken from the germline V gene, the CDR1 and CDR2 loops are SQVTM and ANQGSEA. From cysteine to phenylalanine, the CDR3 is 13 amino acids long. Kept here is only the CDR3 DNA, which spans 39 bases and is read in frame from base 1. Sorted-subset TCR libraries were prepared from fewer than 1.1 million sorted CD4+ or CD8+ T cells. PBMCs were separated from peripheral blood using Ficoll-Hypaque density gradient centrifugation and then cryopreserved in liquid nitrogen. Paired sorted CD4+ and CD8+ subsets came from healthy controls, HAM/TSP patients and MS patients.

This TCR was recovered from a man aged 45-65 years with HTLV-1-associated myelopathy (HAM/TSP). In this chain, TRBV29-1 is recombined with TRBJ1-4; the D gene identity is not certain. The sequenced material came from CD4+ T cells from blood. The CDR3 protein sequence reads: CSVTAFHGEKLFF. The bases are TGCAGCGTTACAGCCTTCCACGGTGAAAAACTGTTTTTT.